Listed below are T cell receptor beta chains from one sample, sequenced in a study of T cell responses to AZD1222 COVID-19 vaccine. Produced via immunoSEQ multiplex PCR; TCRdb's table is partial and in-frame only. The sample has 70,000 or so clones, 87% seen once; the top ten hold 24%. Sequences were derived from peripheral blood, sampled on day 0 of AZD1222 vaccination. The source of these receptors is an adult in good health. The conserved cysteine and the conserved F or W are not part of the CDR3 here. The order of the fields is CDR3 protein, clone size, V gene. A row's size may be missing; if present it is once, few, many or a size class.

CDR3: ASSGPNQETQY
size: few
V: TRBV21-1

CDR3: ASRTGDAGELF
size: -
V: TRBV25-1

CDR3: AWSVGQGGSYGYT
size: -
V: TRBV30

CDR3: ASSFRQGGTGELF
size: -
V: TRBV7-8

CDR3: ASNQAGGWNNEQF
size: -
V: TRBV2

CDR3: ASSWAGTSKETQY
size: -
V: TRBV6-5

CDR3: ASSPGTGVDYGYT
size: -
V: TRBV28

CDR3: ASSPWGITGNTIY
size: -
V: TRBV7-8

CDR3: ATSRERGMEQPQH
size: -
V: TRBV15

CDR3: ASSPGPGKNYGYT
size: -
V: TRBV7-6

CDR3: ASSTHTEAF
size: -
V: TRBV7-2

CDR3: ASSLGKGLGTDTQY
size: -
V: TRBV5-8

CDR3: ASSLARGNDSPLH
size: few
V: TRBV7-9

CDR3: ASGRNPAGWMNTEAF
size: -
V: TRBV12-5

CDR3: ASSLGLISEKLF
size: -
V: TRBV5-1

CDR3: ASSFPGRRGNSPLH
size: -
V: TRBV6-2/TRBV6-3

CDR3: ASGLDRVYTQY
size: -
V: TRBV12-5

CDR3: ASSLDGPWGYT
size: -
V: TRBV5-4

CDR3: ASSGEQGLDENGYT
size: -
V: TRBV10-2

CDR3: ASSPYYDRGNQPQH
size: -
V: TRBV4-1

CDR3: ASSFGGANEQY
size: -
V: TRBV7-9

CDR3: ASSVRRTSGGAGGQADTQY
size: -
V: TRBV2

CDR3: ASSLASQGSNQPQH
size: -
V: TRBV28

CDR3: ASSSDSHHGIQF
size: once
V: TRBV7-2

CDR3: ASSLPQGRGEQF
size: -
V: TRBV5-1

CDR3: ASSFTDRAYGYT
size: -
V: TRBV5-5

CDR3: SASPRPGELF
size: -
V: TRBV20-1

CDR3: ASSISGNQPQH
size: -
V: TRBV19

CDR3: ASTSAMQPQH
size: -
V: TRBV19

CDR3: ASSLGAVGDSPLH
size: -
V: TRBV7-8

CDR3: ASSWAGTASYEQY
size: -
V: TRBV5-1

CDR3: ASSYSTEPTEAF
size: -
V: TRBV6-5

CDR3: ASSKDRSTEKLF
size: -
V: TRBV19

CDR3: ASSPDREAF
size: -
V: TRBV10-2

CDR3: ASSTQRAAGETGELF
size: few
V: TRBV5-6